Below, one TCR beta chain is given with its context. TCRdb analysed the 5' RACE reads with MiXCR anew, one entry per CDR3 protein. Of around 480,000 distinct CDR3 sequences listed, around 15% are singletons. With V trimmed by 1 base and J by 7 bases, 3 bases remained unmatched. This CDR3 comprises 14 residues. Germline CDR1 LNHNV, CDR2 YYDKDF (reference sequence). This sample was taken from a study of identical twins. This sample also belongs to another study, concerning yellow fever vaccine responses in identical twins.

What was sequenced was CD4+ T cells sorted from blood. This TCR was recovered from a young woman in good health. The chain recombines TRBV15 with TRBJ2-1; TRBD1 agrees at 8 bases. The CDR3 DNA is TGTGCCACCAGCAGAGCCGGACAGGGAAATGAGCAGTTCTTC. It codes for CATSRAGQGNEQFF.